This T cell receptor (beta chain) was captured by sequencing in a study of cytotoxic CD8 clonotypes in ibrutinib-treated CLL. Assay used: immunoSEQ multiplex PCR; TCRdb lists only in-frame clones, some missing. The repertoire holds around 40,000 clones, with about 70% as singletons. This CDR3 is 13 amino acids long. After removal of 3 bases from V and 3 bases from J, the junction contained 2 bases not matched to a gene. The germline gives CDR1 PRHDT, CDR2 FYEKMQ (reference sequence). The sample here was PBMCs, taken at disease progression, from a patient treated with ibrutinib. This receptor was obtained from a human donor with chronic lymphocytic leukemia. The chain uses TRBV13 and TRBJ2-7; 7 bases are a match to TRBD1. Here the CDR3 reads CASSFDRDYEQYF. CDR3 DNA sequence: TGTGCCAGCAGCTTTGACAGGGACTACGAGCAGTACTTC.